This paragraph reports one T cell receptor (beta chain). Profiled with immunoSEQ multiplex PCR; TCRdb holds only in-frame clones, not every one. The table includes about 50,000 clones, 92% detected once. The sample originates from a study of technical replicates of blood from several donors. The CDR3 is 13 residues long. CDR1 is MNHNY and CDR2 is SVGAGI in the germline V gene (reference sequence). Trimming took off 2 bases at V and 8 bases at J, with 12 bases between the two ends. The source of this sequence is a human donor in good health. Some clones in this sample may be carry-over from other donors' samples. Material for sequencing was PBMCs. The J gene is TRBJ1-2, the V gene TRBV6-6, with D tentatively TRBD1 (5 bases). CDR3 DNA sequence: TGTGCCAGCAGTTACGGGGGAGGAGAGGGCTACACCTTC. Its protein is CASSYGGGEGYTF.